This entry lists 15 T cell receptor beta chains sequenced from one sample in a study of blood T cell repertoires in COVID-19. Using immunoSEQ multiplex PCR, the repertoire was profiled, and TCRdb retains in-frame clones only, with some absent. The table includes 88,000 or so clones, 75% to 85% detected once. Material for sequencing was peripheral blood. These receptor sequences come from a human donor in a cohort sampled during active COVID-19.

V usage is TRBV9 and J usage is TRBJ1-6; 9 bases align to TRBD1. This CDR3 has 17 residues. The V and J ends lost 0 bases and 7 bases, in that order; junction bases with no gene match: 8. The germline CDR1 and CDR2 sequences are SGDLS and YYNGEE. The CDR3 DNA is TGTGCCAGCAGCGTAGATGCCACAGGGGGCGCGAATTCACCCCTCCACTTT. Protein product: CASSVDATGGANSPLHF.

This clone came up once. V and J are TRBV28 and TRBJ1-2; D is perhaps TRBD1 (5 bases). The CDR3 length is 14 residues. Germline assignment: CDR1 MDHEN and CDR2 SYDVKM. Trimming cost V 6 bases and J 4 bases, with 15 bases left between them. The CDR3 DNA is TGTGCCAGCAGCCAAGGGGCGGGAATCTATGGCTACACCTTC. As protein: CASSQGAGIYGYTF.

The chain joins TRBV5-4 to TRBJ2-3; the match to TRBD2 covers 7 bases. J was trimmed by 2 bases and V by 4 bases; bases with no gene match: 19. Germline V gives CDR1 SGHNT, CDR2 YYREEE (reference sequence). The CDR3 has 19 amino acids. DNA of the CDR3: TGTGCCAGCAGCCCATCCGGGAGGCTCACAAGAATTAACACAGATACGCAGTATTTT. Translated, it gives CASSPSGRLTRINTDTQYF.

V usage is TRBV5-4 and J usage is TRBJ2-7; 10 bases fit TRBD2. Looked up from germline, CDR1 is SGHNT and CDR2 is YYREEE (reference sequence). The CDR3 is 15 residues long. V was clipped by 5 bases and J by 1 base; unmatched bases: 6. In DNA, the CDR3 is TGTGCCAGCAGTCGCAATAGCGGGAGGTCCTACGAGCAGTACTTC. Residues: CASSRNSGRSYEQYF.

The chain joins TRBV4-2 to TRBJ1-2; 7 nucleotides agree with TRBD1. Germline CDR1 LGHNA, CDR2 YNFKEQ. This CDR3 region has 15 residues. V gave up 0 bases and J gave up 5 bases; unmatched junction bases: 6. CDR3 coding DNA: TGTGCCAGCAGCCAAGAAGGGACAGCCAATTATGGCTACACCTTC. As protein: CASSQEGTANYGYTF.

This clone occurred a few times. The chain uses TRBV3-1 (or the pseudogene TRBV3-2) and TRBJ2-7; D is unresolved. Trimming took off 4 bases at V and 6 bases at J, with 19 bases between the two ends. CDR3 size: 15 residues. Looked up from germline, CDR1 is LGHDT and CDR2 is YNNKEL (reference sequence). The CDR3 sequence is CASSLGPMVPSEQYF. The CDR3 nucleotides read TGTGCCAGCAGCCTTGGGCCCATGGTTCCCTCCGAGCAGTACTTC.

By share, this clone ranks as medium-sized. J is TRBJ2-7 and V is TRBV19, with 9 bases lining up with TRBD1. The germline V gene encodes CDR1 LNHDA and CDR2 SQIVND (reference sequence). The CDR3 extends over 15 amino acids. After removal of 5 bases from V and 2 bases from J, the junction contained 7 bases not matched to a gene. The CDR3 region has the DNA TGTGCCAGTAGTCCCTCCGGGACAGGGACCTACGAGCAGTACTTC. Translation: CASSPSGTGTYEQYF.

This chain uses TRBV30 with TRBJ1-2; D is ambiguous. The CDR3 is 13 residues long. Germline CDR1 is GTSNPN and CDR2 is SVGIG (reference sequence). The ends were cut back, 5 bases at V and 2 bases at J, with 12 bases in the middle. DNA for the CDR3: TGTGCCTGGCGGACTCAAGGCAACTATGGCTACACCTTC. This sequence encodes CAWRTQGNYGYTF.

The chain is built from TRBV5-5 and TRBJ2-5; 7 nucleotides align to TRBD1. The germline CDR1 and CDR2 sequences are SGHKS and YYEKEE (reference sequence). There are 14 residues in the CDR3. The V and J ends lost 5 bases and 2 bases, in that order; junction bases with no gene match: 6. Here the CDR3 DNA reads TGTGCCAGCAGACCAGGGGGAAGTCAAGAGACCCAGTACTTC. Its translation is CASRPGGSQETQYF.

This clone is a singleton in its sample. The chain couples TRBV6-1 to TRBJ1-6; unclear D gene. Trimming removed 1 base at V and 9 bases at J, with 16 bases between. The CDR3 length is 16 residues. Germline V gene sequence: CDR1 MNHNS, CDR2 SASEGT. CDR3 sequence: CASSEVMGSRFSPLHF. The CDR3 nucleotides read TGTGCCAGCAGTGAAGTTATGGGGAGCCGGTTTTCACCCCTCCACTTT.

The chain employs TRBV4-1 and TRBJ2-3; tentatively, D is TRBD2 (6 bases). This CDR3 contains 13 residues. V lost 1 base to trimming and J lost 4 bases, with 6 bases between them. Looked up from germline, CDR1 is MGHRA and CDR2 is YSYEKL. As DNA, the CDR3 is TGCGCCAGCAGCCAAGGGGAGGCAGATACGCAGTATTTT. This encodes CASSQGEADTQYF.

V and J are TRBV24-1 and TRBJ1-5; D is ambiguous. The CDR3 is 14 residues long. Per germline, CDR1 KGHDR and CDR2 SFDVKD. V lost 7 bases to trimming and J lost 3 bases, with 12 bases between them. The CDR3, as DNA: TGTGCCACCAGGGGCGCAGGTACCAATCAGCCCCAGCATTTT. Translation: CATRGAGTNQPQHF.

The rearrangement links TRBV15 to TRBJ2-5; D not resolved. This CDR3 spans 15 amino acids. Germline CDR1 is LNHNV and CDR2 is YYDKDF (reference sequence). V lost 3 bases and J 2 bases, leaving 13 bases between the germline ends. CDR3 residues: CATSSSPDPQETQYF. In DNA form, the CDR3 reads TGTGCCACCAGCAGTAGTCCCGATCCGCAAGAGACCCAGTACTTC.

V gene TRBV3-1 (or the pseudogene TRBV3-2) combines with J gene TRBJ1-2; D is perhaps TRBD1 (5 bases). This CDR3 has 14 residues. Germline CDR1 is LGHDT and CDR2 is YNNKEL (reference sequence). The V gene lost 0 bases and the J gene lost 6 bases, with 11 bases spanning the gap. The CDR3 region has the DNA TGTGCCAGCAGCCAAGATGAACGACAGCATGGCTACACCTTC. This codes for CASSQDERQHGYTF.

The chain joins TRBV7-9 to TRBJ2-2, with D maybe TRBD1 (5 bases). CDR3 size: 17 residues. CDR1 and CDR2 (germline): SEHNR, FQNEAQ (reference sequence). V was pared by 5 bases and J by 3 bases, with 19 bases between. The CDR3 is CASSSPGLGDYTGELFF. The CDR3 DNA reads as TGTGCCAGCAGCAGCCCCGGTCTAGGGGATTACACCGGGGAGCTGTTTTTT.